The 24 T cell receptor beta chains in this list originate from one sample, sequenced in a study of blood T cell repertoires in COVID-19. Generated by immunoSEQ multiplex PCR, the TCRdb table keeps only in-frame clones and is missing some. The data contain about 190,000 clones, around 79% of them singletons. Sequencing was carried out using peripheral blood. These TCRs come from a woman aged 45-65 years with acute or convalescent COVID-19.

This chain joins TRBV5-4 and TRBJ2-5, with a weak D call TRBD2 (6 bases). CDR1 is SGHNT, CDR2 YYREEE, per germline (reference sequence). Trimming cost V 4 bases and J 4 bases, with 20 bases left between them. CDR3 length: 16 residues. CDR3 sequence reads: CASSPDPAGWGETQYF. In DNA form, the CDR3 reads TGTGCCAGCAGCCCCGACCCAGCGGGTTGGGGAGAGACCCAGTACTTC.

The V and J genes are TRBV6-5 and TRBJ1-6; possible D gene TRBD1, 6 bases. Germline V gene lookup returns CDR1 MNHEY and CDR2 SVGAGI. The CDR3 covers 11 residues. With 10 bases removed from V and 7 bases from J, the gap between germline ends came to 8 bases. CDR3 in amino acids: CATQGNSPLHF. Here the CDR3 DNA reads TGTGCCACCCAGGGGAATTCACCCCTCCACTTT.

V and J are TRBV24-1 and TRBJ2-6; TRBD1 agrees at 8 bases. The CDR3 sequence is 18 residues long. The germline gives CDR1 KGHDR, CDR2 SFDVKD. J gave up 1 base and V 5 bases, and 9 bases lay outside the gene matches. The CDR3 reads CATSGPGQVVSGANVLTF. CDR3 nucleotides: TGTGCCACCAGTGGTCCGGGACAGGTGGTTTCTGGGGCCAACGTCCTGACTTTC.

The rearrangement uses TRBV7-2 and TRBJ1-5; 7 nucleotides line up with TRBD1. V was clipped by 4 bases and J by 1 base; unmatched bases: 1. This CDR3 is built from 14 residues. In germline, CDR1 is SGHTA, CDR2 FQGNSA. CDR3 in DNA: TGTGCCAGCAGCTCGGACAGGAGCAATCAGCCCCAGCATTTT. Translation: CASSSDRSNQPQHF.

This chain uses TRBV6-5 with TRBJ2-7, with TRBD1 matching over 12 bases. The CDR3 is 15 amino acids. With V trimmed by 6 bases and J by 7 bases, 10 bases remained unmatched. Germline V gene lookup returns CDR1 MNHEY and CDR2 SVGAGI. For the CDR3, the DNA is TGTGCCAGCAGCCACGGGCCGGGACAGGGGGCGGAGCAGTACTTC. It is translated as CASSHGPGQGAEQYF.

This chain joins TRBV3-1 (or the pseudogene TRBV3-2) and TRBJ2-7; D is perhaps TRBD2 (5 bases). The germline V gene has CDR1 LGHDT and CDR2 YNNKEL (reference sequence). This CDR3 has 20 amino acids. The V gene lost 0 bases and the J gene lost 4 bases, with 28 bases spanning the gap. The chain's CDR3 is CASSQEYLSPMEVSPYEQYF. In nucleotides, the CDR3 is TGTGCCAGCAGCCAAGAGTACCTTTCCCCGATGGAGGTCTCTCCTTACGAGCAGTACTTC.

The J gene is TRBJ1-2, the V gene TRBV10-2; a weak D match, TRBD1 (5 bases). Trimming removed 5 bases at V and 4 bases at J, with 11 bases between. The CDR3 spans 13 residues. Germline CDR1 is WSHSY and CDR2 is SAAADI. Written as DNA, the CDR3 is TGCGCCAGCAGTCCCGGGGGGGGCTATGGCTACACCTTC. Its protein product is CASSPGGGYGYTF.

The chain links TRBV9 to TRBJ1-3; 8 bases fit TRBD1. CDR3 length: 18 amino acids. Per the germline V gene, CDR1 is SGDLS and CDR2 is YYNGEE. V gave up 1 base and J gave up 0 bases; unmatched junction bases: 9. The CDR3 spells CASSVYPGQGRSGNTIYF. CDR3 in DNA: TGTGCCAGCAGCGTATACCCCGGACAGGGCCGCTCTGGAAACACCATATATTTT.

The sample holds many counts of this clone. This chain uses TRBV10-3 with TRBJ2-7; maybe TRBD2 (6 bases). The CDR3 contains 14 residues. Germline V CDR1 and CDR2: ENHRY, SYGVKD. V was cut by 4 bases and J by 6 bases, with 16 bases left in between. Here the CDR3 DNA reads TGTGCCATCAGTGGGAGGGAGAGTGAAGTCGAGCAGTACTTC. Its protein is CAISGRESEVEQYF.

V is TRBV3-1 (or the pseudogene TRBV3-2) and J is TRBJ1-1; TRBD1 might be the D (6 bases). This CDR3 is 20 amino acids long. The ends were cut back, 4 bases at V and 4 bases at J, with 31 bases in the middle. Germline lookup yields CDR1 LGHDT and CDR2 YNNKEL (reference sequence). CDR3 nucleotides: TGTGCCAGCAGCCCGGGGATAATACTACGGGACACAAAATCAGGCACTGAAGCTTTCTTT. This sequence encodes CASSPGIILRDTKSGTEAFF.

CDR3 region: CAWSEWTGASEKLFF. In nucleotides, the CDR3 is TGTGCCTGGAGTGAATGGACAGGCGCAAGTGAAAAACTGTTTTTT. The rearrangement links TRBV30 to TRBJ1-4; 7 bases agree with TRBD1. CDR3 length: 15 amino acids. Germline V gene lookup returns CDR1 GTSNPN and CDR2 SVGIG (reference sequence). Trimming cost V 1 base and J 7 bases; bases outside gene matches: 9.

The rearrangement joins TRBV7-2 to TRBJ2-5, with 8 bases matching TRBD1. Per germline, CDR1 SGHTA and CDR2 FQGNSA. The V segment lost 5 bases and the J segment 5 bases; nucleotides outside the gene matches: 7. The CDR3 runs 14 residues. CDR3 bases: TGTGCCAGCAGCACCGACAGGGGTTCGGAGACCCAGTACTTC. This sequence encodes CASSTDRGSETQYF.

The V gene is TRBV4-3, the J gene TRBJ2-1; D perhaps matches TRBD2 (6 bases). With 2 bases removed from V and 6 bases from J, the gap between germline ends came to 14 bases. The CDR3 length is 15 residues. Germline values: CDR1 LGHNA, CDR2 YSLEER. The CDR3 spells CASSQRLAKGNEQFF. In DNA, the CDR3 is TGCGCCAGCAGCCAAAGGCTAGCGAAGGGCAATGAGCAGTTCTTC.

This chain links TRBV4-3 with TRBJ1-2, with 7 bases fitting TRBD1. The CDR3 is 16 residues long. Germline CDR1 and CDR2: LGHNA and YSLEER. J was trimmed by 0 bases and V by 0 bases; bases with no gene match: 4. For the CDR3, the DNA is TGCGCCAGCAGCCAAGATCACACAGGGGCTAACTATGGCTACACCTTC. Its protein is CASSQDHTGANYGYTF.

The chain is built from TRBV15 and TRBJ1-5; TRBD1 matches at 9 bases. Unmatched junction bases numbered 1, after V lost 2 bases and J lost 5 bases. Germline V gives CDR1 LNHNV, CDR2 YYDKDF (reference sequence). This CDR3 comprises 14 residues. CDR3 sequence: CATSRRTGDQPQHF. CDR3 coding DNA: TGTGCCACCAGCAGACGGACAGGGGATCAGCCCCAGCATTTT.

The chain couples TRBV7-2 to TRBJ1-6; D gene ambiguous. The V gene's germline CDR1 is SGHTA and CDR2 FQGNSA. The CDR3 consists of 18 residues. V gave up 1 base and J gave up 0 bases, with 13 bases separating them. CDR3: CASSLVAPRSSYNSPLHF. The CDR3 nucleotides are TGTGCCAGCAGCTTAGTGGCCCCTAGGAGCTCCTATAATTCACCCCTCCACTTT.

The chain has TRBV7-2 and TRBJ2-3, with D perhaps TRBD2 (5 bases). This CDR3 has 15 residues. The germline V gene encodes CDR1 SGHTA and CDR2 FQGNSA. Trimming took off 5 bases at V and 0 bases at J, with 12 bases between the two ends. CDR3: CASSRSGASTDTQYF. The CDR3 DNA reads TGTGCCAGCAGCCGGAGCGGAGCTAGCACAGATACGCAGTATTTT.

V gene TRBV7-2 combines with J gene TRBJ2-7; 9 nucleotides agree with TRBD2. Germline V lookup: CDR1 SGHTA, CDR2 FQGNSA. V dropped 4 bases and J dropped 5; count of bases not matched to a gene: 9. This CDR3 has 15 amino acids. CDR3 DNA: TGTGCCAGCAGCTCAATAGCGGGAGTTATCCACGAGCAGTACTTC. Translated, it gives CASSSIAGVIHEQYF.

V is TRBV2 and J is TRBJ1-6; TRBD1 is a possible D gene (5 bases). The germline V gene encodes CDR1 SNHLY and CDR2 FYNNEI. Trimming removed 6 bases at V and 5 bases at J, with 11 bases between. The CDR3 has 14 amino acids. The CDR3 coding sequence is TGTGCCAGCAGGCCATTAGGGGATAATTCACCCCTCCACTTT. This gives the protein CASRPLGDNSPLHF. The whole variable domain, remainder taken from reference TRBV2 and TRBJ1-6, is EPEVTQTPSHQVTQMGQEVILRCVPISNHLYFYWYRQILGQKVEFLVSFYNNEISEKSEIFDDQFSVERPDGSNFTLKIRSTKLEDSAMYFCASRPLGDNSPLHFGNGTRLTVT.

This sequence joins TRBV1 and TRBJ1-2; the tabulated D call, TRBD1, remains unverified against the DNA. TRBV1 is annotated as a pseudogene. There are 16 residues in the CDR3. The CDR3 sequence: CTSSQATTTGHYGYTF. The CDR3 bases are TGCACCAGCAGCCAAGCCACAACGACAGGACACTATGGCTACACCTTC.

This sequence joins TRBV21-1 and TRBJ1-2. TRBV21-1 is an annotated pseudogene. The CDR3 is 14 amino acids. This chain's CDR3 is CASSKGWQRSGYTF. The CDR3 coding sequence is TGTGCCAGCAGCAAAGGGTGGCAGAGGAGTGGCTACACCTTC.

V is TRBV6-5 and J is TRBJ2-3; unclear D gene. Germline lookup yields CDR1 MNHEY and CDR2 SVGAGI. V was cut by 6 bases and J by 5 bases, with 6 bases left in between. CDR3 length equals 11 residues. The DNA of the CDR3 is TGTGCCAGCAGAAGAGAAGATACGCAGTATTTT. It translates to CASRREDTQYF.

The CDR3 reads CASSQEQGNYGYTF. For the CDR3, the DNA is TGCGCCAGCAGCCAAGAGCAGGGCAACTATGGCTACACCTTC. The chain joins TRBV4-3 to TRBJ1-2; weak D call: TRBD1 (5 bases). V dropped 0 bases and J dropped 2 bases, with 7 bases sitting between them. Germline CDR1 LGHNA, CDR2 YSLEER. The length of the CDR3 is 14 residues.

In DNA form, the CDR3 reads TGTGCCAGCAGTAAGGGACAGGGGTTCCCTTATAGCAATCAGCCCCAGCATTTT. Protein product: CASSKGQGFPYSNQPQHF. This chain joins TRBV28 and TRBJ1-5, with 10 nucleotides matching TRBD1. Trimming cost V 5 bases and J 0 bases; bases outside gene matches: 10. Germline lookup yields CDR1 MDHEN and CDR2 SYDVKM. This CDR3 has 18 residues.